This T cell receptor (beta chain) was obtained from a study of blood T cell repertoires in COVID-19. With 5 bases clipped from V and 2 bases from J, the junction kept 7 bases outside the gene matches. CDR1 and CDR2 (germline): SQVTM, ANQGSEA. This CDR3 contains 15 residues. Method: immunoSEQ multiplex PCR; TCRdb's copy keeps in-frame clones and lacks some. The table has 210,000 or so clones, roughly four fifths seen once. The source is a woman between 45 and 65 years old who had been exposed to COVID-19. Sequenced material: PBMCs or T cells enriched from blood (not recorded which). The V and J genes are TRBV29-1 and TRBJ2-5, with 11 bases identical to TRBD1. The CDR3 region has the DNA TGCAGCGTTATCCCAAGGGACAGGGGGCAAGAGACCCAGTACTTC. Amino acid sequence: CSVIPRDRGQETQYF. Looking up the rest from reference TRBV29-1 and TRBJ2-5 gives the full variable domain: SAVISQKPSRDICQRGTSLTIQCQVDSQVTMMFWYRQQPGQSLTLIATANQGSEATYESGFVIDKFPISRPNLTFSTLTVSNMSPEDSSIYLCSVIPRDRGQETQYFGPGTRLLVL.